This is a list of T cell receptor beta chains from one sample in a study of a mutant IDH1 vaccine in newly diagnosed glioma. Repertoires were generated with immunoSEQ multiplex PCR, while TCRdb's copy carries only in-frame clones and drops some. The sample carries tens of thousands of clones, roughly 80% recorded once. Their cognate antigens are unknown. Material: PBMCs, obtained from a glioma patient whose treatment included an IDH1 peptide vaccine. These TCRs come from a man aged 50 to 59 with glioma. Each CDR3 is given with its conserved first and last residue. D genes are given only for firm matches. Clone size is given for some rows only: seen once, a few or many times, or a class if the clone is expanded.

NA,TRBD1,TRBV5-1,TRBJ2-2,TGCGCCAGCGGCATTTTACAGGGGGCCGCCGCGAACACCGGGGAGCTGTTTTTT,CASGILQGAAANTGELFF
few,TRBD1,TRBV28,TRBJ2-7,TGTGCCAGCAGTCCGGACAGGGTAGTCTACGAGCAGTACTTC,CASSPDRVVYEQYF
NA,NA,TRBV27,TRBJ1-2,TGTGCCAGCAGCCCGGGGAAATGGGGCTATGGCTACACCTTC,CASSPGKWGYGYTF
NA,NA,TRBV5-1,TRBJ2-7,TGCGCCAGCAGCTTGGAAGGTTGGAACGAGCAGTACTTC,CASSLEGWNEQYF
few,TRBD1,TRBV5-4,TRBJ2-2,TGTGCCAGCAGCCTTAACCCGGGACAGGGGGAGTACACCGGGGAGCTGTTTTTT,CASSLNPGQGEYTGELFF
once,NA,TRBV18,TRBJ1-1,TGTGCCAGCTCACTCCAAAGGGGATCTGAAGCTTTCTTT,CASSLQRGSEAFF
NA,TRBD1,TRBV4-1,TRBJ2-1,TGCGCCAGCAGCCAAGATCAGGGGGCCTACAATGAGCAGTTCTTC,CASSQDQGAYNEQFF
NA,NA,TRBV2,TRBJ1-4,TGTGCCAGCAGTTCCGGGGGTGAGGGAAAACTGTTTTTT,CASSSGGEGKLFF
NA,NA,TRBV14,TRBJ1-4,TGTGCCAGCAGCCAGAACGGTGTACGTGAAAAACTGTTTTTT,CASSQNGVREKLFF
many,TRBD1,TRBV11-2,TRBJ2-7,TGTGCCAGCAGCTTGGGGACAGGGGGCTACGAGCAGTACTTC,CASSLGTGGYEQYF
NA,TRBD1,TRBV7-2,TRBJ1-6,TGTGCCAGCAGCTCTCGACAGGGCGGTAATTCACCCCTCCACTTT,CASSSRQGGNSPLHF
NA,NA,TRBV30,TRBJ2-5,TGTGCCTGGGTCCAAACCCCCGGGACTGCGATGTACTTC,CAWVQTPGTAMYF
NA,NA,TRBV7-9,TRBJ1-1,TGTGCCAGCAGCCCCCCCTCCGCGTTCGAAGCTTTCTTT,CASSPPSAFEAFF
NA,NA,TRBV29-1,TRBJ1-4,TGCAGCGTTGAAGAGGGGTTGGAGGAAAAACTGTTTTTT,CSVEEGLEEKLFF
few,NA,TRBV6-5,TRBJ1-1,TGTGCCAGCAGTTCCGAGTACGGGACTGAAGCTTTCTTT,CASSSEYGTEAFF
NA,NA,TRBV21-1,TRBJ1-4,TGTGCCAGCAGCTCATATGGGACGGGGGAAAAACTGTTTTTT,CASSSYGTGEKLFF
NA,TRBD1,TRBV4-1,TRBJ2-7,TGCGCCAGCAGCCAAGGTGACAGGGGCTACGAGCAGTACTTC,CASSQGDRGYEQYF
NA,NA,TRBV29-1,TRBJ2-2,TGCAGCGTTGCCTGGGAGAGGGGGGCCGGGGAGCTGTTTTTT,CSVAWERGAGELFF
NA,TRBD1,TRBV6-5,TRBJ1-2,TGTGCCAGCAGTTTCTCCTCCGGGACAGGGAGGGATGGCTACACCTTC,CASSFSSGTGRDGYTF
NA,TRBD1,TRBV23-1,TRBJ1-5,TGCGCCAGCAGTCCCGATTACAGGGGGCAAGGGATTCAGCCCCAGCATTTT,CASSPDYRGQGIQPQHF
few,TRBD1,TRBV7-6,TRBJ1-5,TGTGCCAGCAGCGCGGGGACAGGGAATCAGCCCCAGCATTTT,CASSAGTGNQPQHF
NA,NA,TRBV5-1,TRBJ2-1,TGCGCCAGCAGCCTGCCAACTCTAGGCGATGAGCAGTTCTTC,CASSLPTLGDEQFF
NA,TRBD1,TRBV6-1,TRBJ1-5,TGTGCCAGCAGTGGACAGGGGAAGGAGCAGCCCCAGCATTTT,CASSGQGKEQPQHF
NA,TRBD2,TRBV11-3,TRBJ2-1,TGTGCCAGCAGCCCAGGACTAGTCTCCTACAATGAGCAGTTCTTC,CASSPGLVSYNEQFF
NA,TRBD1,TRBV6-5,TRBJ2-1,TGTGCCAGCAGTTATGACCAGGGGGCTCGAAATGAGCAGTTCTTC,CASSYDQGARNEQFF
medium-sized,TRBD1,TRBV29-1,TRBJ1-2,TGCAGCTCCCTGGGACAGGGTAGTGGCTATGGCTACACCTTC,CSSLGQGSGYGYTF
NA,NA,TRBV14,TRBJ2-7,TGTGCCAGCAGCCACTTGACGAACTCCTACGAGCAGTACTTC,CASSHLTNSYEQYF
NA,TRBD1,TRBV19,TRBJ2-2,TGTGCCAGTAGTCCCCAGATCCGACACAGGGGGTCGGCCGGGGAGCTGTTTTTT,CASSPQIRHRGSAGELFF